This TCR beta chain appears in the sequencing data of a study of T cells in Graves' hyperthyroidism and ophthalmopathy (dated by TCRdb to about 2019). Notes on the research overall: Peripheral blood was collected at initial diagnosis, before any treatment. Following sampling, methimazole starting at 30 mg daily was given to hyperthyroidism patients, and high-dose intravenous methylprednisolone was given to ophthalmopathy patients. TCR V-J signatures able to tell the groups apart were searched for in a discovery cohort of about a hundred patients, of whom 43 had Graves' ophthalmopathy and about 60 had stable Graves' hyperthyroidism. Prospective prediction of ophthalmopathy was tested in an independent validation cohort of some 19 hyperthyroidism patients and some 17 patients who later progressed to ophthalmopathy. In addition, the study compared T-cell repertoires in thyroid tissue and in blood from five or six Graves' hyperthyroidism patients. The roughly 91 discovery patients were randomly split 7:3 into training and test sets. TCR Vbeta CDR3 sequencing of roughly 140 peripheral blood samples (43 ophthalmopathy, 75 to 85 hyperthyroidism and about 17 progressor patients) is reported in the paper. What the authors observed across the whole study: A 13 V-J signature model separated ophthalmopathy from stable hyperthyroidism, with about 90% sensitivity and 81% to 83% specificity in cross-validation and 80%/75% in testing. Most expanded thyroid clonotypes (frequency above 0.001) were also detected in blood, a finding suggesting that blood repertoires may reflect thyroid immune responses. No statistical method was used to fix the sample size in advance, and group allocation was not hidden from the investigators. During validation, the model predicted progression to ophthalmopathy a median of about 6.5 months ahead of onset, with roughly 65% sensitivity and around 73% specificity.

Ophthalmopathy patients had moderately to severely active disease, with a Clinical Activity Score of 3 or more, a NOSPECS grade of 4 or more, and a disease duration of less than 3 months. Exclusion was applied to patients with uncontrolled infections, other autoimmune diseases, pregnancy or lactation. Diagnoses relied on clinical symptoms, serum thyroxine and TRAb, thyroid ultrasound and orbital computed tomography. PBMCs were isolated from approximately 10 ml of fresh peripheral blood by Ficoll-Paque density gradient centrifugation. Total RNA was extracted using Trizol reagent, and RNA quality was assessed on an Agilent 2100 Bioanalyzer. This clonotype was observed a single time. This clone's antigen is unknown. The sample holds no much larger clone one base away, and base qualities are not on file. One read gives only weak evidence. Measured from the cysteine to the phenylalanine, the CDR3 is 15 residues long. Kept here is only the CDR3 DNA, which spans 45 bases and is read in frame from base 1. V has 7 bases trimmed and J has 6 bases trimmed; junction bases matching no gene number 12. CDR1 and CDR2 are read off the germline V gene as MNHEY and SVGEGT.

Amplification of TCR beta CDR3 regions was carried out from RNA transcripts. A first-round RT-PCR of the TCR CDR3 used the HTBI primer set with the Qiagen OneStep RT-PCR kit. The libraries were constructed in a second round of multiplex PCR and then size-selected and purified. Libraries were sequenced paired-end with 100 bp reads on an Illumina HiSeq2000. In the authors' own workflow: SOAPnuke was used to process the raw data, throwing out any read that contained adapters or uncalled bases, had a mean Phred below 15, or lacked an exact constant-primer or identifier match. COPE v1.2.5 was used to merge the high-quality paired reads, and each unique nucleotide sequence was defined as a clonotype. Clonotypes were aligned to IMGT TRBV, TRBD and TRBJ reference segments using MiTCR v1.1. The analysis included only V-J combinations with a frequency above 0.0001, which together covered about 99% of the repertoires. A TCS score was defined as the ratio between F50 (clonal expansion) and ExV (chaos), using BLOSUM62-based TCRdist between CDR3 peptides within each V-J. Welch's t-statistics and random forest reduced 450 to 600 V-J features to roughly 13, which were used in a naive Bayes classifier (R e1071). Using fastp at Q25 and MiXCR, TCRdb reprocessed the public reads and kept productive beta chains. Each record represents a unique CDR3 protein, reported with the most common genes and DNA among its rows. These V and J calls originate from TCRdb's pipeline instead of the authors' own analysis. The sample has about 640,000 distinct CDR3 sequences on record, roughly 20% of them singletons. The ten most abundant clones make up under 35% of the sample.

Sequencing was done on a sample of blood. This receptor chain uses TRBV6-2 or TRBV6-3 and TRBJ2-1; TRBD1 agrees with 7 junctional bases. This TCR derives from a man aged 25 to 40 with Graves' ophthalmopathy. The CDR3 protein sequence reads: CASTLTGKGTNEQFF. The DNA sequence is as follows: TGTGCCAGCACCCTGACAGGGAAAGGGACCAATGAGCAGTTCTTC.